Following are 19 T cell receptor beta chains from one sample sequenced in a study of cytomegalovirus exposure and HLA in healthy donors. Amplification used 60 Vbeta primers and 13 Jbeta primers. Repertoires were generated with immunoSEQ multiplex PCR, while TCRdb's copy carries only in-frame clones and drops some. The sample has approximately 170,000 clones, 80% seen once. Sequencing used PBMCs. Receptors originate from a human donor in good health.

CDR3 amino acids: CASSSGQGAANEKLFF. CDR3 nucleotide sequence: TGTGCCAGCAGTAGTGGACAGGGGGCGGCTAATGAAAAACTGTTTTTT. The chain couples TRBV2 to TRBJ1-4; TRBD1 agrees at 11 bases. The CDR3 is made up of 16 amino acids. Germline loops: CDR1 SNHLY, CDR2 FYNNEI. V gave up 5 bases and J gave up 3 bases; unmatched junction bases: 5.

V and J are TRBV5-1 and TRBJ1-4; D gene uncertain. CDR3 length: 14 amino acids. Germline V lookup: CDR1 SGHRS, CDR2 YFSETQ. V was clipped by 0 bases and J by 5 bases, with 8 bases between them. In DNA form, the CDR3 reads TGCGCCAGCAGCTTGGACAGCACCAATGAAAAACTGTTTTTT. It translates to CASSLDSTNEKLFF.

V gene TRBV19 combines with J gene TRBJ1-2; TRBD1 agrees at 12 bases. Germline V CDR1 and CDR2: LNHDA, SQIVND (reference sequence). This CDR3 is built from 15 residues. The V gene end was trimmed by 7 bases and the J gene end by 5 bases; junction bases not matched to a gene: 8. The DNA of the CDR3 is TGTGCCAGTAACCCCGGGACAGGGGGCGTTTATGGCTACACCTTC. This codes for CASNPGTGGVYGYTF. The entire variable domain, with the rest obtained from reference TRBV19 and TRBJ1-2, is as follows: DGGITQSPKYLFRKEGQNVTLSCEQNLNHDAMYWYRQDPGQGLRLIYYSQIVNDFQKGDIAEGYSVSREKKESFPLTVTSAQKNPTAFYLCASNPGTGGVYGYTFGSGTRLTVV.

The chain employs TRBV12-5 and TRBJ2-7, with TRBD2 as a possible D gene (6 bases). In germline, CDR1 is LGHNT, CDR2 FRNRAP. This CDR3 is built from 15 residues. V was shortened by 4 bases and J by 0 bases, with 13 bases between the two germline ends. The CDR3: CASGSPGLGSYEQYF. CDR3 nucleotide sequence: TGTGCTAGTGGTTCGCCGGGACTTGGCTCCTACGAGCAGTACTTC.

The chain uses TRBV7-2 and TRBJ1-6; TRBD1 is a possible D gene (6 bases). V lost 3 bases to trimming and J lost 7 bases, with 16 bases between them. CDR1 is SGHTA and CDR2 is FQGNSA in the germline V gene. The CDR3 consists of 16 residues. CDR3 nucleotides: TGTGCCAGCAGCTTTACGGGGGGCGCGGAGAATTCACCCCTCCACTTT. Amino acids: CASSFTGGAENSPLHF.

The CDR3: CASSIGRGPSNQPQHF. CDR3 DNA sequence: TGTGCCAGTAGTATTGGCAGGGGGCCGAGCAATCAGCCCCAGCATTTT. The rearrangement links TRBV19 to TRBJ1-5; 8 bases fit TRBD1. Germline-derived CDR1 and CDR2 are LNHDA and SQIVND (reference sequence). CDR3 size: 16 residues. With V trimmed by 3 bases and J by 1 base, 5 bases remained unmatched.

V and J are TRBV2 and TRBJ1-5; D call uncertain. This CDR3 spans 13 amino acids. Deletions cut 2 bases from V and 7 bases from J, with 9 bases between. Germline assignment: CDR1 SNHLY and CDR2 FYNNEI. The CDR3 DNA reads as TGTGCCAGCAGTGAATCGAAAGAGCAGCCCCAGCATTTT. The encoded protein is CASSESKEQPQHF.

V gene TRBV28 combines with J gene TRBJ1-6; D gene unclear. V gave up 5 bases and J gave up 0 bases, with 5 bases separating them. Germline V lookup: CDR1 MDHEN, CDR2 SYDVKM. There are 14 residues in the CDR3. The CDR3 DNA is TGTGCCAGCAGTGGGCACTCCTATAATTCACCCCTCCACTTT. Encoded protein: CASSGHSYNSPLHF.

The V gene is TRBV27, the J gene TRBJ2-2, with 7 nucleotides matching TRBD1. The CDR3 is 15 residues long. Germline CDR1 and CDR2: MNHEY and SMNVEV (reference sequence). The junction had 6 bases not matched to a gene; V was cut back by 5 bases and J by 3 bases. The CDR3 loop reads CASSRNRGDTGELFF. In DNA, the CDR3 is TGTGCCAGCAGTAGAAACAGGGGTGACACCGGGGAGCTGTTTTTT.

CDR3 protein: CASSQGQVNTEAFF. CDR3 DNA: TGTGCCAGCAGCCAGGGACAGGTGAACACTGAAGCTTTCTTT. V usage is TRBV7-9 and J usage is TRBJ1-1; 8 bases are a match to TRBD1. The CDR3 extends over 14 amino acids. Per germline, CDR1 SEHNR and CDR2 FQNEAQ (reference sequence). The V segment lost 5 bases and the J segment 0 bases; nucleotides outside the gene matches: 2.

The chain combines TRBV10-1 with TRBJ2-3; D gene unclear. Germline V gene data show CDR1 as WNHNN and CDR2 as SYGVQD (reference sequence). The CDR3 consists of 11 residues. The V end lost 2 bases, the J end lost 5 bases, and 2 bases lay between the germline ends. CDR3 bases: TGCGCCAGCAGTGAGCAAGATACGCAGTATTTT. This sequence encodes CASSEQDTQYF.

V gene TRBV9 combines with J gene TRBJ1-1, with 9 bases lining up with TRBD1. V shed 2 bases and J 1 base; nucleotides not matched to a gene: 12. This CDR3 has 18 residues. Germline CDR1 and CDR2: SGDLS and YYNGEE. CDR3 nucleotides: TGTGCCAGCAGCGTGGCCCCACACAGGGGGCGAGGGAACACTGAAGCTTTCTTT. Its translation is CASSVAPHRGRGNTEAFF.

This clone was detected only a few times. This chain uses TRBV6-5 with TRBJ1-1; D gene uncertain. The CDR3 sequence is 14 residues long. The germline V and J ends were trimmed by 2 bases and 0 bases, with 7 bases remaining between them. Germline values: CDR1 MNHEY, CDR2 SVGAGI. CDR3 protein: CASSYPGMNTEAFF. The CDR3 DNA reads TGTGCCAGCAGTTACCCCGGTATGAACACTGAAGCTTTCTTT.

The V gene is TRBV20-1, the J gene TRBJ2-5; unclear D gene. The germline V gene encodes CDR1 DFQATT and CDR2 SNEGSKA (reference sequence). The CDR3 extends over 11 amino acids. The ends were cut back, 3 bases at V and 5 bases at J, with 7 bases in the middle. CDR3 loop: CSASSLETQYF. The CDR3 DNA follows: TGCAGTGCTAGTAGTTTGGAGACCCAGTACTTC.

The genes are TRBV6-5 and TRBJ2-7; D may be TRBD2 (5 bases). V lost 6 bases and J lost 2, with 11 bases in between. This CDR3 region has 13 residues. Per the germline V gene, CDR1 is MNHEY and CDR2 is SVGAGI. The CDR3 here is CASRGGRTYEQYF. In DNA, the CDR3 is TGTGCCAGCAGAGGCGGGCGGACCTACGAGCAGTACTTC.

The chain links TRBV4-1 to TRBJ1-1; 10 bases align to TRBD1. Germline CDR1 is MGHRA and CDR2 is YSYEKL. The CDR3 has 14 residues. J gave up 7 bases and V 4 bases, and 6 bases lay outside the gene matches. The CDR3 loop reads CASSPPGQGDEAFF. The CDR3 DNA follows: TGCGCCAGCAGCCCCCCAGGACAGGGGGATGAAGCTTTCTTT.

This clone was picked up a small number of times. The chain joins TRBV25-1 to TRBJ2-1; 8 bases align to TRBD1. The V gene's germline CDR1 is MGHDK and CDR2 SYGVNS. The length of the CDR3 is 15 residues. V lost 2 bases, J lost 6 bases, and 6 bases stayed unmatched. CDR3 amino acids: CASSEGQDRVNEQFF. In DNA, the CDR3 is TGTGCCAGCAGTGAAGGTCAGGACAGGGTCAATGAGCAGTTCTTC.

The table lists this clone with a count of one. The V and J genes are TRBV5-1 and TRBJ2-2, with TRBD2 identical over 8 bases. The germline V gene has CDR1 SGHRS and CDR2 YFSETQ. CDR3 length equals 16 residues. The V and J ends lost 6 bases and 5 bases, in that order; junction bases with no gene match: 12. CDR3 sequence reads: CASTPGSGVETGELFF. The CDR3 nucleotides read TGCGCCAGCACCCCGGGTAGCGGGGTTGAGACCGGGGAGCTGTTTTTT.

The chain employs TRBV25-1 and TRBJ2-1, with D unresolved. The CDR3 spans 14 residues. Germline assignment: CDR1 MGHDK and CDR2 SYGVNS. With 4 bases removed from V and 5 bases from J, the gap between germline ends came to 12 bases. CDR3 loop: CASSGERVNNEQFF. CDR3 nucleotides: TGTGCCAGCAGTGGTGAGAGAGTTAACAATGAGCAGTTCTTC.